This T cell receptor beta chain was captured by sequencing in a study of T cells in Graves' hyperthyroidism and ophthalmopathy. This clonotype was seen a handful of times. Germline V gene lookup returns CDR1 SQVTM and CDR2 ANQGSEA. V lost 0 bases and J lost 0, with 6 bases in between. CDR3 length: 13 residues. RNA transcripts served as the template for amplifying TCR beta CDR3 regions. The HTBI primer set served for first-round RT-PCR of the TCR CDR3. Via MiXCR, TCRdb re-called the multiplex PCR reads, giving one row per CDR3 protein. The sample carries approximately 710,000 distinct CDR3 sequences, roughly a sixth recorded once.

V gene TRBV29-1 combines with J gene TRBJ2-7; D unclear. The clonotype originates from a man aged 45-65 years with Graves' hyperthyroidism. Input material: blood. Written as DNA, the CDR3 is TGCAGCGTTGAAGATTGGGGCTCCTACGAGCAGTACTTC. This sequence encodes CSVEDWGSYEQYF.